This section outlines one TCR beta chain sequence together with its context. Its antigen is not yet known. Per-base qualities were not stored, and no clone one base away is much larger. The junction carries 10 bases between V and J, which are trimmed by 5 bases and 2 bases respectively. The CDR3 spans 13 residues, from the cysteine through the phenylalanine. The DNA shown is the 39-base CDR3, in frame from base 1. According to the germline V gene, CDR1 reads SGHAT and CDR2 reads FQNNGV. RNA was extracted using the RNeasy kit, and roughly 0.5 to 1 microgram was reverse transcribed with random hexamers. The immunoSEQ multiplex PCR assay, covering 54 Vbeta and 13 Jbeta segments, was used to amplify TCR beta CDR3 regions. To correct PCR amplification bias, a synthetic template baseline was used for both primer optimization and computational correction. From the authors' description of their analysis: Reads were annotated to V, D and J genes per IMGT and analyzed with immunoSEQ Analyzer, keeping only productive sequences. Clonality was calculated as one minus the Shannon entropy normalized by log2 of the number of productive unique sequences. For each patient and control, public and private clones were evaluated within the 100 most prevalent clones. Clones were defined as Susac-specific when absent from the healthy and MS cohorts, from over 950 published viral clones and from other ImmuneACCESS disease sequences. The public reads were reprocessed in TCRdb via fastp at Q25 and MiXCR, keeping in-frame beta chains. Rows with one shared CDR3 protein collapse into an entry with the most common genes and DNA. It is TCRdb's table, rather than the study itself, that gives the V and J calls and clone size. Counted in this sample were about 130,000 distinct CDR3 sequences; roughly 89% of them appeared once. The top ten clones comprise about 0.25% of the sample.

This sample is part of a study of CD8 T cells in Susac syndrome (dated by TCRdb to about 2019). At the level of the whole study: The study used repertoire sequencing to test whether antigen drove CD8+ T cell activation and differentiation in Susac syndrome. Clonality of the CD8+ T cell repertoire was compared between about a dozen healthy donors, approximately 14 Susac syndrome patients and roughly 16 multiple sclerosis patients. Overall results and qualifications from the work: The study acknowledged that relatively few individuals were included in the TCR sequencing and HLA analysis.

High-throughput TCR beta sequencing profiled peripheral blood CD8+ and CD4+ T cells from healthy donors, Susac syndrome patients and multiple sclerosis patients. Treatment-naive patients with stable or active relapsing-remitting disease fulfilling revised McDonald criteria were used as multiple sclerosis controls. Bulk CD8+ and CD4+ T cells were purified by magnetic negative isolation, whereas CD8+ TEMRA cells were enriched by FACS. Blood was collected in EDTA tubes and processed within 24 hours, with PBMCs isolated through density gradient centrifugation. PBMCs intended for TCR sequencing were cryopreserved in liquid nitrogen and were subsequently thawed in a 37 degrees C water bath. A purity of at least 90% was achieved for sorted or isolated CD4+, CD8+ and CD8+ TEMRA cells.

Sample: CD8+ T cells from PBMCs. The chain links TRBV11-2 with TRBJ2-7; the D segment is perhaps TRBD1 or TRBD2, each sharing 5 matched bases. The TCR sequence derives from a human donor with multiple sclerosis. The DNA is as follows: TGTGCCAGCAGCGCGGGCAGGGCCTACGAGCAGTACTTC. This translates into CASSAGRAYEQYF.